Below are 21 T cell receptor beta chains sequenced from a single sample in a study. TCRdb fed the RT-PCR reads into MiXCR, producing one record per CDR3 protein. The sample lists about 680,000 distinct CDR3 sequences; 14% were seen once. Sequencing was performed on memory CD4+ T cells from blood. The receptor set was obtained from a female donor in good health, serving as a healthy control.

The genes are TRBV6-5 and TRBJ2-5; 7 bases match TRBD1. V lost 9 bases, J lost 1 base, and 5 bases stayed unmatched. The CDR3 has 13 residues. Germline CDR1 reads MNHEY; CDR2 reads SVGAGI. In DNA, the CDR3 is TGTGCCAGTTACCGGGACAGCCAAGAGACCCAGTACTTC. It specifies CASYRDSQETQYF.

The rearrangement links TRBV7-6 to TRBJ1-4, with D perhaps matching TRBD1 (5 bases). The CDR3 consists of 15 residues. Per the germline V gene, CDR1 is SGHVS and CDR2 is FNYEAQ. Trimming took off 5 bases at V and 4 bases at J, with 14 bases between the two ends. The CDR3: CASSKRGDFNEKLFF. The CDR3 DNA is TGTGCCAGCAGCAAACGAGGGGACTTTAATGAAAAACTGTTTTTT.

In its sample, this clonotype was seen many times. The CDR3 coding sequence is TGCAGTGCTACGTCTAGCGGGAGAGACATTCAGTACTTC. Residues: CSATSSGRDIQYF. The V call is TRBV20-1, the J call TRBJ2-4, with TRBD2 matching over 10 bases. The germline gives CDR1 DFQATT, CDR2 SNEGSKA (reference sequence). The CDR3 has 13 amino acids. V gave up 4 bases and J gave up 8 bases; unmatched junction bases: 5.

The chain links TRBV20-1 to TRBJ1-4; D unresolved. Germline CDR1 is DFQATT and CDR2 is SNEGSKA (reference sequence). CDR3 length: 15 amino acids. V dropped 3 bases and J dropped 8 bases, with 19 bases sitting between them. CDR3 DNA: TGCAGTGCTAGCGAGCTCCGAAACAGCGGGGAAAAACTGTTTTTT. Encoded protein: CSASELRNSGEKLFF.

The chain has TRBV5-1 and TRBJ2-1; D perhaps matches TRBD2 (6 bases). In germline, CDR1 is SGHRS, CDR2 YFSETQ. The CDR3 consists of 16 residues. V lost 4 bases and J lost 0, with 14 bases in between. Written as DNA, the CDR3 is TGCGCCAGCAGCCAGGGACTTTCCAGCTCCTACAATGAGCAGTTCTTC. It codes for CASSQGLSSSYNEQFF.

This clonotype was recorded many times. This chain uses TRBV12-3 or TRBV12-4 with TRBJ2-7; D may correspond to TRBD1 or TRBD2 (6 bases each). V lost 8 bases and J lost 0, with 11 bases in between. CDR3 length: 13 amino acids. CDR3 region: CASVRDTSYEQYF. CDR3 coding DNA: TGTGCCAGCGTGCGGGACACCTCCTACGAGCAGTACTTC.

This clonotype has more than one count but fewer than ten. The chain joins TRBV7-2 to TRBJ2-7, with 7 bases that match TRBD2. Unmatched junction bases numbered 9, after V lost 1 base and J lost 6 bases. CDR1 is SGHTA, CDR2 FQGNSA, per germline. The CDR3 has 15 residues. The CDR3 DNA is TGTGCCAGCAGCTTAGTCCTAGCGGTAGGGGTCGAGCAGTACTTC. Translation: CASSLVLAVGVEQYF.

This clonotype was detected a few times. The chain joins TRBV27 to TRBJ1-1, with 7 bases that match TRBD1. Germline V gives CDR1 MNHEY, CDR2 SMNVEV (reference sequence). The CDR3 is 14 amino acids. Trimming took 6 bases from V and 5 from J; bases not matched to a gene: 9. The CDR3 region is CASSLYRGETEAFF. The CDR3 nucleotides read TGTGCCAGCAGCCTTTACAGGGGAGAGACTGAAGCTTTCTTT.

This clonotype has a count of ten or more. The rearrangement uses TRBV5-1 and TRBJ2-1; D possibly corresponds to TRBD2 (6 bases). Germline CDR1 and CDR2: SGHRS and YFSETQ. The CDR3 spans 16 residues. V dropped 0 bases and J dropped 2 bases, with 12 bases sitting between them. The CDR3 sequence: CASSLDGGAPYNEQFF. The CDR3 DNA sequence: TGCGCCAGCAGCTTGGACGGGGGAGCCCCCTACAATGAGCAGTTCTTC.

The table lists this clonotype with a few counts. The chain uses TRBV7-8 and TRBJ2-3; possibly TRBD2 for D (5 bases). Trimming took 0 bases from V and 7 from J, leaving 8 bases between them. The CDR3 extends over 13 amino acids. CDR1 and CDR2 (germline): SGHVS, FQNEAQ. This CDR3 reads CASSLASANTQYF. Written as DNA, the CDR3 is TGTGCCAGCAGCTTAGCTAGCGCGAATACGCAGTATTTT.

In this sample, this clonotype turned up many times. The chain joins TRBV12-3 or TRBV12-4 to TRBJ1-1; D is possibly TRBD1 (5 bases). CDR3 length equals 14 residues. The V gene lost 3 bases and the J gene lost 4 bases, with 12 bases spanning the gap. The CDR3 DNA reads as TGTGCCAGCAGTTTGGGCGGCGGGGGCACTGAAGCTTTCTTT. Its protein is CASSLGGGGTEAFF.

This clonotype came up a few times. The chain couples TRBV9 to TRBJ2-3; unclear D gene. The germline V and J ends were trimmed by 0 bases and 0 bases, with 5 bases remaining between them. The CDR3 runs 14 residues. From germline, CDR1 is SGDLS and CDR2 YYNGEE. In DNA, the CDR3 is TGTGCCAGCAGCGTAGCTACTAGCACAGATACGCAGTATTTT. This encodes CASSVATSTDTQYF.

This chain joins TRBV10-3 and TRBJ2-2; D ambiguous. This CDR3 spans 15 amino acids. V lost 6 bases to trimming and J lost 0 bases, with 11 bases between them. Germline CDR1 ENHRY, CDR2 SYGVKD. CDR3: CAIRFSGANTGELFF. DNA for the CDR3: TGTGCCATCAGATTCTCTGGGGCGAACACCGGGGAGCTGTTTTTT.

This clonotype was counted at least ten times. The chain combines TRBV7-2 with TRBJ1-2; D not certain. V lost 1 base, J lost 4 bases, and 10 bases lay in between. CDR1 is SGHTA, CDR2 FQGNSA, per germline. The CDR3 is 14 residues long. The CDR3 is CASSLEARIYGYTF. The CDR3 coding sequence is TGTGCCAGCAGCTTAGAGGCCAGGATCTATGGCTACACCTTC.

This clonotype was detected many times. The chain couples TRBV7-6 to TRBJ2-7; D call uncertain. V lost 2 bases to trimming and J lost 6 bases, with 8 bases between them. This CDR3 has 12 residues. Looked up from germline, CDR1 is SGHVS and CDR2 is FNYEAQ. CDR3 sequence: CASSLPVGEQYF. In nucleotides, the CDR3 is TGTGCCAGCAGCTTACCGGTGGGCGAGCAGTACTTC.

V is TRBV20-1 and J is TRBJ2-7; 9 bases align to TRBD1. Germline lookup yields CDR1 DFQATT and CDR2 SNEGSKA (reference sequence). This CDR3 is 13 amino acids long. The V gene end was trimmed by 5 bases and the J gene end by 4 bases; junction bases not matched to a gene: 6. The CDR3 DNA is TGCAGTGCTGGGGGGACAGGGCTATACGAGCAGTACTTC. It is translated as CSAGGTGLYEQYF.

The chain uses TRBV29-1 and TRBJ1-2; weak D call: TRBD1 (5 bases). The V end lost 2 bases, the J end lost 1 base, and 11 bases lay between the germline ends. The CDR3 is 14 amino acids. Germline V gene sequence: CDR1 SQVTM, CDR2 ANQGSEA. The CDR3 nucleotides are TGCAGCGTTGAATTCCGGGACCTTAACTATGGCTACACCTTC. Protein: CSVEFRDLNYGYTF.

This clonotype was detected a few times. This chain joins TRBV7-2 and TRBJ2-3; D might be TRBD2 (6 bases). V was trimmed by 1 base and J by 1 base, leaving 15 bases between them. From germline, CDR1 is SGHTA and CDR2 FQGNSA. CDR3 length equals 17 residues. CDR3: CASSLGGTQARTDTQYF. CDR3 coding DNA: TGTGCCAGCAGCTTAGGAGGGACTCAGGCTCGCACAGATACGCAGTATTTT.

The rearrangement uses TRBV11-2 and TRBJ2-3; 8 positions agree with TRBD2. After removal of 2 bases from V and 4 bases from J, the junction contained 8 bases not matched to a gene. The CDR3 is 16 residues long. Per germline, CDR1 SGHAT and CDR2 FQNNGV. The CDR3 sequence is CASSLIPGGFADTQYF. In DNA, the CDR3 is TGTGCCAGCAGCTTAATACCGGGAGGGTTTGCAGATACGCAGTATTTT.

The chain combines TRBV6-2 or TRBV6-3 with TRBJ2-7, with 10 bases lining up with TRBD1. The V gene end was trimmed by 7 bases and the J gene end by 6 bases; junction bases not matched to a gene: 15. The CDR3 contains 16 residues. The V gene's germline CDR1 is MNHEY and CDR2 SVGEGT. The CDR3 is CASNLSPGQGFFEQYF. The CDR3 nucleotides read TGTGCCAGCAATTTATCTCCGGGACAGGGGTTTTTCGAGCAGTACTTC.

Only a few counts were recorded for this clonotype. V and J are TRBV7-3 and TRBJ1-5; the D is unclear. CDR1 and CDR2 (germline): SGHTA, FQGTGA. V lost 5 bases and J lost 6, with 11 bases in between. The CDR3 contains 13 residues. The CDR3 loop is CASSTRPGQPQHF. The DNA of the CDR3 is TGTGCCAGCAGCACCCGACCAGGTCAGCCCCAGCATTTT. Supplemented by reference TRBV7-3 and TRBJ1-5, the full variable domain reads GAGVSQTPSNKVTEKGKYVELRCDPISGHTALYWYRQSLGQGPEFLIYFQGTGAADDSGLPNDRFFAVRPEGSVSTLKIQRTERGDSAVYLCASSTRPGQPQHFGDGTRLSIL.